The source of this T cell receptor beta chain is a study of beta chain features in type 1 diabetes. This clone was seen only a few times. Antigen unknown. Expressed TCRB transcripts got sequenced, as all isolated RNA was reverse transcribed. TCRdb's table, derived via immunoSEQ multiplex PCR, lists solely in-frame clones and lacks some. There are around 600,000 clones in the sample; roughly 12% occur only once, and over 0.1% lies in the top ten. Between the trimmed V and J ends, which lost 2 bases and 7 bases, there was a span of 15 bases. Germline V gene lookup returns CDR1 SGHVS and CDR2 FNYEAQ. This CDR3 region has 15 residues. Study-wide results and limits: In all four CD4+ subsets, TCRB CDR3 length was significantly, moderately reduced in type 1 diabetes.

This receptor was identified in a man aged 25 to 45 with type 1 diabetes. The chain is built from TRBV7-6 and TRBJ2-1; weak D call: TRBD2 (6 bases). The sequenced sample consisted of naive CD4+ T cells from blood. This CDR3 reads CASSLTNSGLNEQFF. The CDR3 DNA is TGTGCCAGCAGCTTAACGAATAGCGGACTGAATGAGCAGTTCTTC.